These 12 T cell receptor beta chains were sequenced from one sample in a study of CD8 T cells in Susac syndrome. Roughly 0.45 to 1 ug RNA was reverse transcribed with random hexamers. MiXCR, applied by TCRdb to the immunoSEQ multiplex PCR reads, yields one record per CDR3 protein. Of some 120,000 distinct CDR3 sequences in the sample, less than 95% are singletons; the top ten hold approximately 0.089%. The specimen was CD4+ T cells from PBMCs. Every receptor here comes from a human donor in good health.

V is TRBV4-2 and J is TRBJ2-7, with D possibly being TRBD2 (5 bases). CDR3 length: 13 residues. Germline CDR1 reads LGHNA; CDR2 reads YNFKEQ. V gave up 0 bases and J gave up 7 bases, with 10 bases separating them. Written as DNA, the CDR3 is TGTGCCAGCAGCCAAGAGGAGGTGGGAGAGCAGTACTTC. It encodes CASSQEEVGEQYF.

The chain employs TRBV12-3 or TRBV12-4 and TRBJ2-1; unclear D gene. V dropped 3 bases and J dropped 5 bases, with 5 bases sitting between them. The CDR3 is 12 amino acids. Written as DNA, the CDR3 is TGTGCCAGCAGTTTTAGGCACAATGAGCAGTTCTTC. It codes for CASSFRHNEQFF.

The CDR3 DNA follows: TGTGCCAGCAGCTTAGGGGTTAGCGGGAGGAGGTTGGTCAATGAGCAGTTCTTC. Translating gives CASSLGVSGRRLVNEQFF. The J gene is TRBJ2-1, the V gene TRBV5-4, with TRBD2 matching over 10 bases. Germline values: CDR1 SGHNT, CDR2 YYREEE (reference sequence). This CDR3 is built from 18 residues. Trimming at V came to 2 bases and at J to 6 bases, leaving 14 bases not matched to a gene.

The rearrangement uses TRBV2 and TRBJ2-5; no clear D. The V and J ends lost 7 bases and 2 bases respectively, with 14 bases between them. This CDR3 is built from 14 residues. Germline V gene sequence: CDR1 SNHLY, CDR2 FYNNEI. CDR3 bases: TGTGCCAGCATCCTTTCTATAGGTCAAGAGACCCAGTACTTC. This translates into CASILSIGQETQYF.

This clonotype came up once. This chain uses TRBV7-2 with TRBJ2-4, with D unclear. Germline CDR1 and CDR2: SGHTA and FQGNSA. CDR3 size: 15 residues. Trimming left V 5 bases short and J 6 bases short, with 17 bases between. The DNA for the CDR3 is TGTGCCAGCAGCATTGGCGAAGGGCACGGAAACATTCAGTACTTC. Translating it yields CASSIGEGHGNIQYF.

The chain employs TRBV30 and TRBJ2-7; the D gene is possibly TRBD1 (6 bases). Trimming stripped 1 base from V and 1 base from J, with 20 bases between. The germline V gene encodes CDR1 GTSNPN and CDR2 SVGIG (reference sequence). CDR3 length equals 17 residues. The CDR3 is CAWSGGTLTGVSYEQYF. CDR3 DNA sequence: TGTGCCTGGAGTGGGGGCACGTTGACAGGAGTTTCCTACGAGCAGTACTTC.

This rearrangement joins TRBV9 to TRBJ2-3; no clear D. Per the germline V gene, CDR1 is SGDLS and CDR2 is YYNGEE. The V end lost 0 bases, the J end lost 4 bases, and 6 bases lay between the germline ends. This CDR3 has 13 amino acids. The CDR3 DNA reads as TGTGCCAGCAGCGTAGGAAGTGCAGATACGCAGTATTTT. Encoded protein: CASSVGSADTQYF.

The chain combines TRBV6-1 with TRBJ2-1, with 9 nucleotides matching TRBD2. Per germline, CDR1 MNHNS and CDR2 SASEGT. CDR3 length: 14 residues. V shed 2 bases and J 6 bases; nucleotides not matched to a gene: 2. In DNA, the CDR3 is TGTGCCAGCAGTGAACTAGCGGGATTCAATGAGCAGTTCTTC. Protein product: CASSELAGFNEQFF.

The rearrangement links TRBV12-3 or TRBV12-4 to TRBJ2-6, with D possibly being TRBD2 (6 bases). CDR3 length: 17 amino acids. Trimming removed 2 bases at V and 3 bases at J, with 14 bases between. The CDR3 nucleotides read TGTGCCAGCAGTTTAACCGGGGGAATAGGTGGGGCCAACGTCCTGACTTTC. This encodes CASSLTGGIGGANVLTF.

The chain recombines TRBV7-2 with TRBJ2-1; 8 bases map to TRBD2. Unmatched junction bases numbered 5, after V lost 1 base and J lost 3 bases. The CDR3 consists of 16 residues. From germline, CDR1 is SGHTA and CDR2 FQGNSA. Here the CDR3 DNA reads TGTGCCAGCAGCTTAGTCGGGAGGGGGATCTACAATGAGCAGTTCTTC. Its protein product is CASSLVGRGIYNEQFF.

In the case of this clonotype: The germline gene is not matched at one end of the junction; a read error may be the cause. The chain combines TRBV11-1 with TRBJ2-1; 7 bases match TRBD2. CDR3 length: 15 amino acids. Germline-derived CDR1 and CDR2 are SGHAT and FQDESV (reference sequence). The CDR3 region has the DNA TGTGCCAGCAGCTTCCAGACTAGCTCCAACAATGAGCAGTTCTTC. This translates into CASSFQTSSNNEQFF.

The V and J genes are TRBV20-1 and TRBJ2-1, with D perhaps TRBD1 (5 bases). Germline CDR1 DFQATT, CDR2 SNEGSKA (reference sequence). The CDR3 covers 11 residues. V was pared by 5 bases and J by 9 bases, with 11 bases between. CDR3 sequence (DNA): TGCAGTGCTCCTAGGGGCACTGAGCAGTTCTTC. Amino acids: CSAPRGTEQFF.